Below, one T cell receptor (beta chain) is given with its context. Its matching antigen is unknown. The CDR3 loop spans 13 amino acids. Trimming removed 2 bases from V and 6 bases from J, with 10 bases in between. Germline V CDR1 and CDR2: MNHEY, SVGAGI. This sample is part of a study of Tregs in tolerant kidney transplant recipients. Overall study results and limits: This study did not directly address biological reproducibility. Tregs expanded with activated donor B cells seemed most donor-specific.

Data came from immunoSEQ multiplex PCR; TCRdb stores just in-frame clones and leaves some out. The profile shows more than 90,000 clones, roughly nine tenths of them singletons. Unstimulated Tregs (CD4+CD25+CD127-) and CD4+CD25- non-Tregs were sorted from PBMCs. The receptor was isolated from a human donor in good health. This sequence joins TRBV6-5 and TRBJ1-1; no reliable D call. Input material: CD4+ T cells from blood. Written as DNA, the CDR3 is TGTGCCAGCAGTTACGAGCGAGGCGCTGAAGCTTTCTTT. Amino acids: CASSYERGAEAFF.